This TCR beta chain was retrieved from a study of Ad26.COV2.S vaccination and SARS-CoV-2 variants. Study context: The donor was enrolled in the Ad26.COV2.S arm of the COV1001 trial. Study outcomes and limitations: The TCR breadth and depth analyses may have produced an underestimate of total T cell responses. Reports say spike-specific CD8+ and CD4+ T cell responses covered substantial breadth after vaccination.

Treatment in this sample: some 19 received Ad26.COV2.S at low or high dose, single or two shots; roughly five received placebo; per-sample allocation not given. The study sampled participants on day 63 after the first vaccine or placebo injection. As concerns this clone: Antigen unknown.

The repertoire was sequenced with immunoSEQ multiplex PCR; TCRdb's copy has only in-frame clones and lacks some. The repertoire holds about 390,000 clones, with about 90% as singletons. The length of the CDR3 is 15 residues. V gave up 2 bases and J gave up 2 bases, with 13 bases separating them. CDR1 is KGHSH and CDR2 is LQKENI in the germline V gene. The chain uses TRBV18 and TRBJ2-7, with D possibly TRBD2 on 7 matching bases. Here the sequenced sample was peripheral blood, taken in a trial of Ad26.COV2.S vaccine versus placebo. The receptor was isolated from a person aged 18-65 years who received the Ad26.COV2.S COVID-19 vaccine or a placebo. In DNA form, the CDR3 reads TGTGCCAGCTCACCAGGGCGGGGGCTTACCTACGAGCAGTACTTC. Translated, it gives CASSPGRGLTYEQYF.